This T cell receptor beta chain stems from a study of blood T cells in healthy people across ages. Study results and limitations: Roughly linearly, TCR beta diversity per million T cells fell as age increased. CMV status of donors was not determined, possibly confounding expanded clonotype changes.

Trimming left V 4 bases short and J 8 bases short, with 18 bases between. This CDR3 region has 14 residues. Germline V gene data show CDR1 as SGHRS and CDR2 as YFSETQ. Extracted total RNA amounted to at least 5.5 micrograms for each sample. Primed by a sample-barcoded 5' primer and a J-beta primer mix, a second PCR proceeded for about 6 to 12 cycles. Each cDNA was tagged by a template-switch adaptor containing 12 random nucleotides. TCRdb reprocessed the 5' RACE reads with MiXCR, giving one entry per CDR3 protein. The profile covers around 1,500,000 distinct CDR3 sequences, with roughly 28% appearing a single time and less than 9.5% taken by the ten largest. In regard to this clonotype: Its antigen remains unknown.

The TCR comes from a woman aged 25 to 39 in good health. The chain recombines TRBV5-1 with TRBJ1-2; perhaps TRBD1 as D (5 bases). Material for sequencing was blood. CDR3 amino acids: CASSPGTLLGGYTF. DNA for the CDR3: TGCGCCAGCAGCCCCGGGACTCTCCTGGGCGGCTACACCTTC.